This TCR beta chain was documented in a study of cytomegalovirus exposure and HLA in healthy donors. Study as a whole: Both the approximately 120 validation repertoires and the approximately 640 first-cohort repertoires used the same platform, as reported by a later analysis. Study-wide results and limits: Using the classifier, cytomegalovirus status was reportedly diagnosed with high specificity and sensitivity. Rarity held for most TCR sequences, but there were some public TCRs that occurred in many donors. The study flagged some 170 TCR beta chains as cytomegalovirus-associated.

The data were produced by immunoSEQ multiplex PCR, yet TCRdb's version contains in-frame clones alone and is incomplete. The table lists around 400,000 clones, roughly 88% of them singletons. In regard to this clone: The target antigen is unknown.

Per germline, CDR1 MDHEN and CDR2 SYDVKM. The CDR3 loop spans 12 amino acids. Trimming took off 1 base at V and 8 bases at J, with 5 bases between the two ends. The chain has TRBV28 and TRBJ1-4; no clear D gene. This clonotype was obtained from a woman younger than 30 in good health and CMV-seronegative. The sample taken for sequencing was PBMCs. CDR3 bases: TGTGCCAGCAGTTTATCGAGGGAAAAACTGTTTTTT. It yields the protein CASSLSREKLFF. Using reference TRBV28 and TRBJ1-4 for the parts outside the CDR3, the full variable domain is DVKVTQSSRYLVKRTGEKVFLECVQDMDHENMFWYRQDPGLGLRLIYFSYDVKMKEKGDIPEGYSVSREKKERFSLILESASTNQTSMYLCASSLSREKLFFGSGTQLSVL.